Sequencing of this T cell receptor beta chain was carried out in a study of blood T cell repertoires in COVID-19. Study-wide context: Sources were T cells, B-cell-depleted T cells, or PBMCs; the material itself was cDNA or gDNA.

Original data processing: Estimation of nucleated cell counts was performed using reference gene primer amplification. Sequenced by immunoSEQ multiplex PCR; TCRdb stores in-frame clones only, minus some. D and trimming come from the DNA, and the V and J calls and clone size come from that table. This table has roughly 250,000 clones, 82% appearing once. This clone appeared a few times. The CDR3 runs to 14 residues. Germline lookup yields CDR1 SGHDT and CDR2 YYEEEE. Deletions cut 5 bases from V and 3 bases from J, with 11 bases between. Sequenced sample: peripheral blood. The chain combines TRBV5-6 with TRBJ2-2, with a possible D match to TRBD1 (6 bases). The source of this sequence is a woman aged 60 to 75 with active or convalescent COVID-19. The CDR3 reads CASRPGQYTGELFF. The CDR3 DNA follows: TGTGCCAGCAGACCCGGACAGTACACCGGGGAGCTGTTTTTT.